A selection of T cell receptor beta chains follows, all from one sample in a study of T cells after posttransplantation cyclophosphamide. Assay: immunoSEQ multiplex PCR; the TCRdb copy retains only in-frame clones and omits some. The record shows about 24,000 clones for this sample, with no singletons present. The sequencing input was PBMCs. These receptors came from a woman in her fifties or sixties in good health, CMV-negative, and a related stem cell transplant donor. Both conserved end residues are part of each CDR3. The D gene is left open where the match is weak. Clone size is not always given. Where it is, it says once, few, many or a class for expanded clones.

V,D,size,J,CDR3,DNA
TRBV27,.,many,TRBJ1-5,CASSPLWGGGDQPQHF,TGTGCCAGCAGCCCTTTATGGGGGGGAGGCGATCAGCCCCAGCATTTT
TRBV15,TRBD2,many,TRBJ2-5,CATSRGGSEETQYF,TGTGCCACCAGCAGGGGAGGGAGTGAGGAGACCCAGTACTTC
TRBV30,TRBD1,many,TRBJ1-5,CAWSPQGTGGYGGNQPQHF,TGTGCCTGGAGTCCGCAAGGGACAGGGGGATACGGCGGCAATCAGCCCCAGCATTTT
TRBV29-1,.,many,TRBJ1-2,CSVGGRAYGYTF,TGCAGCGTCGGGGGACGGGCGTATGGCTACACCTTC
TRBV7-2,TRBD1,.,TRBJ2-7,CASSLISGTAYSGQYF,TGTGCCAGCAGCTTGATATCCGGGACAGCGTACTCCGGGCAGTACTTC
TRBV27,.,many,TRBJ1-2,CASSPLTALLRYGYTF,TGTGCCAGCAGTCCACTGACAGCTCTCCTTAGGTATGGCTACACCTTC
TRBV2,TRBD2,many,TRBJ2-1,CASSGREGLNEQFF,TGTGCCAGCAGTGGACGGGAGGGCCTCAATGAGCAGTTCTTC
TRBV6-1,.,many,TRBJ1-5,CASSESSVSNQPQHF,TGTGCCAGCAGTGAAAGTTCGGTTAGCAATCAGCCCCAGCATTTT
TRBV6-1,TRBD1,few,TRBJ1-1,CASRYGQVGSTEAFF,TGTGCCAGCAGGTATGGACAGGTCGGGAGCACTGAAGCTTTCTTT
TRBV7-9,.,many,TRBJ2-6,CASSPRPGSAANVLTF,TGTGCCAGCAGCCCACGCCCGGGGAGTGCGGCCAACGTCCTGACTTTC
TRBV4-3,TRBD1,many,TRBJ1-2,CASSLVGQDYGYTF,TGCGCCAGCAGCCTTGTGGGACAGGACTATGGCTACACCTTC
TRBV6-1,.,many,TRBJ1-1,CASSDKGATAPKAFF,TGTGCCAGCAGTGACAAAGGGGCGACAGCGCCTAAAGCTTTCTTT
TRBV6-1,TRBD1,many,TRBJ2-7,CASSEQTGSSYEQYF,TGTGCCAGCAGTGAACAGACAGGGAGCTCCTACGAGCAGTACTTC
TRBV27,.,many,TRBJ1-2,CASSPQGTAYGYTF,TGTGCCAGCAGCCCTCAGGGGACGGCCTATGGCTACACCTTC
TRBV6-5,TRBD1,many,TRBJ1-1,CASSRWTGVTEAFF,TGTGCCAGCAGCCGATGGACAGGGGTCACTGAAGCTTTCTTT
TRBV9,.,many,TRBJ1-2,CASSPRLGQLNYGYTF,TGTGCCAGCAGCCCCCGTTTAGGACAGTTAAACTATGGCTACACCTTC